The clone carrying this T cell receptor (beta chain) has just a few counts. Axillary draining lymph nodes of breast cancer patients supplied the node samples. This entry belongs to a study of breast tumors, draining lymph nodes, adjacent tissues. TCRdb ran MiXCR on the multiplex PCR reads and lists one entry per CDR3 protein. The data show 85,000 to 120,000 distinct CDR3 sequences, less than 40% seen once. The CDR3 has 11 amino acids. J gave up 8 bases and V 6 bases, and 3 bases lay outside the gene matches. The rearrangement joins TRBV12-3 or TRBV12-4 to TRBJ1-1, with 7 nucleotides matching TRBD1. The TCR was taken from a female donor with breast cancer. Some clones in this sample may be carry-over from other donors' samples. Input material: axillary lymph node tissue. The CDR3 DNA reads TGTGCCAGCAGACCGGGACAGGAAGCTTTCTTT. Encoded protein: CASRPGQEAFF.